Listed below are T cell receptor beta chains from one sample, sequenced in a study of T cell clonotyping in hematopoietic cell transplantation. Method: immunoSEQ multiplex PCR; TCRdb's copy keeps in-frame clones and lacks some. The table lists about 38,000 clones, approximately 95% of them singletons, with around 1.5% in the top ten. Sequenced here: peripheral blood mononuclear cells, sampled before stem cell transplant. Every receptor here comes from a middle-aged man with chronic myeloid leukemia. Some clones in this sample may be carry-over from other donors' samples. The CDR3 runs from the conserved cysteine through the conserved F or W. Size values are once, few and many counts, or a class for expanded clones, and some rows have none.

size,V,J,CDR3
.,TRBV19,TRBJ2-7,CASSMYAQTSYEQYF
.,TRBV19,TRBJ1-2,CASSIDSVNYGYTF
once,TRBV6-6,TRBJ2-5,CASSYSHSQETQYF
.,TRBV4-1,TRBJ2-1,CASSQEGLIYNEQFF
.,TRBV25-1,TRBJ2-3,CASSVKTSGVTDTQYF
.,TRBV7-8,TRBJ1-2,CASSLAGLGYTF
.,TRBV9,TRBJ2-1,CASSAGTSGYNEQFF
.,TRBV9,TRBJ2-7,CASSATRDRPPPYEQYF
.,TRBV7-9,TRBJ1-4,CASSADGNEKLFF
once,TRBV9,TRBJ2-1,CASSARSDNEQFF
.,TRBV4-3,TRBJ2-7,CASSQDSGADYYEQYF
.,TRBV5-8,TRBJ1-3,CASSGGLAGNTIYF
.,TRBV9,TRBJ1-2,CASSVGQGDYGYTF
.,TRBV4-3,TRBJ1-2,CASSHDGPLGQGGYTF
.,TRBV28,TRBJ1-5,CASSDQQGLVQPQHF
.,TRBV30,TRBJ1-1,CAWGTGREAFF
.,TRBV30,TRBJ1-2,CAWSVQGYYGYTF
.,TRBV20-1,TRBJ2-1,CSARPDNEQFF
.,TRBV5-1,TRBJ2-7,CASSLALEEPWYF
.,TRBV2,TRBJ2-7,CASSDLGYSYEQYF
.,TRBV4-1,TRBJ2-3,CASSHILAGGQDTQYF
.,TRBV7-2,TRBJ1-1,CASSLVGGGNTEAFF
.,TRBV5-6,TRBJ1-1,CASSIGPVSTEAFF
.,TRBV7-2,TRBJ1-1,CASSGTGTGDSKAFF
.,TRBV7-7,TRBJ1-3,CASSPGQGTGNTIYF
.,TRBV7-2,TRBJ1-6,CASSLYWDTYNSPLHF
.,TRBV11-3,TRBJ2-1,CASSPSGGVYNEQFF
.,TRBV19,TRBJ1-5,CASSPDRDHQPQHF
.,TRBV5-5,TRBJ1-2,CASSGGQGVGNYGYTF
once,TRBV7-9,TRBJ2-3,CASSLALHRGGADTQYF
.,TRBV9,TRBJ1-2,CASSANRGSNYGYTF
once,TRBV23-1,TRBJ1-2,CASSLWTGRYGYTF
.,TRBV28,TRBJ1-2,CASRRRTPQGYTF
.,TRBV4-2,TRBJ1-2,CASSGGGRRANYGYTF
few,TRBV19,TRBJ1-1,CASSIVTGGLNTEAFF
.,TRBV7-2,TRBJ1-2,CASSLVRGLDGYTF
.,TRBV7-2,TRBJ1-1,CASSLLLTIGGSGTEAFF
.,TRBV5-1,TRBJ2-7,CASSSGQGTDEQYF
once,TRBV9,TRBJ2-2,CASSGGGTPNTGELFF
.,TRBV4-1,TRBJ1-1,CASSQLTGAEAFF
.,TRBV6-1,TRBJ2-6,CASTLGLSGANVLTF
.,TRBV7-2,TRBJ1-1,CASSRIQDTEAFF
.,TRBV10-3,TRBJ1-5,CAISEDRGAQPQHF
.,TRBV7-6,TRBJ2-5,CASSFSGGETQYF
once,TRBV29-1,TRBJ2-6,CSVVSGGSGANVLTF
once,TRBV7-9,TRBJ1-4,CASSRTYPTGSVEKLFF
.,TRBV6-6,TRBJ1-1,CASTRTGVNTEAFF
.,TRBV2,TRBJ2-2,CASRSGSGHTGELFF
.,TRBV7-9,TRBJ2-7,CASEGQGFEQYF
.,TRBV5-1,TRBJ2-7,CASSAGGGSYEQYF
.,TRBV7-2,TRBJ1-2,CASSSRSPTNYGYTF
.,TRBV28,TRBJ1-1,CASSSGQRNTEAFF
once,TRBV7-3,TRBJ2-5,CASSSGHQETQYF